These 18 T cell receptor beta chains were sequenced from one sample in a study of cytomegalovirus exposure and HLA in healthy donors. It was with 60 Vbeta and 13 Jbeta primers that the PCR ran. Profiling relied on immunoSEQ multiplex PCR, and the TCRdb table lists in-frame clones only, not all of them. The sample lists roughly 190,000 clones; 73% were seen once. Sequencing input: PBMCs. The origin of the receptors is a woman aged 25 to 45 in good health and CMV-seronegative.

This clone was recorded a few times. The CDR3 spells CSVEGQGVGETQYF. CDR3 bases: TGCAGCGTTGAGGGACAGGGGGTGGGAGAGACCCAGTACTTC. The genes are TRBV29-1 and TRBJ2-5; TRBD1 matches 11 bases. CDR1 SQVTM and CDR2 ANQGSEA come from the germline V gene. This CDR3 is 14 amino acids long. The V gene end was trimmed by 3 bases and the J gene end by 4 bases; junction bases not matched to a gene: 4.

The V call is TRBV18, the J call TRBJ2-3, with TRBD1 matching over 10 bases. Germline V gene data show CDR1 as KGHSH and CDR2 as LQKENI. V shed 4 bases, J shed 5 bases, and the junction held 3 bases outside the gene matches. CDR3 length equals 14 residues. CDR3 DNA: TGTGCCAGCTCACACGGGGACAGGGGAGATACGCAGTATTTT. It specifies CASSHGDRGDTQYF.

The rearrangement joins TRBV7-8 to TRBJ2-5; 11 bases fit TRBD2. The CDR3 runs to 13 residues. J was trimmed by 5 bases and V by 10 bases; bases with no gene match: 6. Germline CDR1 is SGHVS and CDR2 is FQNEAQ. CDR3 DNA sequence: TGTGCCATTAGCGGGAGGGTAGGGGAGACCCAGTACTTC. Translating it yields CAISGRVGETQYF.

This clone came up once. The rearrangement links TRBV5-4 to TRBJ2-1, with TRBD2 matching over 10 bases. This CDR3 comprises 15 residues. The germline V gene has CDR1 SGHNT and CDR2 YYREEE (reference sequence). Germline trimming cut 4 bases from V and 8 bases from J; bases unmatched to any gene: 9. CDR3 residues: CASSTPGLATYEQFF. The CDR3 DNA follows: TGTGCCAGCAGCACCCCGGGACTAGCGACTTATGAGCAGTTCTTC.

This rearrangement joins TRBV7-3 to TRBJ2-1; 8 nucleotides agree with TRBD2. This CDR3 is 15 amino acids long. CDR1 SGHTA and CDR2 FQGTGA come from the germline V gene. V lost 1 base to trimming and J lost 10 bases; unmatched junction nucleotides: 9. The CDR3 coding sequence is TGTGCCAGCAGCTTAAGGGTAGCGGGATCGGGGGAGCAGTTCTTC. Translating it yields CASSLRVAGSGEQFF.

The chain is built from TRBV5-1 and TRBJ2-3, with a tentative D call TRBD2 (5 bases). Germline assignment: CDR1 SGHRS and CDR2 YFSETQ. The CDR3 loop spans 18 amino acids. Trimming shortened V by 3 bases and J by 2 bases, and 22 bases separated the two germline ends. The CDR3: CASSSTTAYAPPTDTQYF. CDR3 nucleotide sequence: TGCGCCAGCAGCTCGACTACCGCATACGCACCACCCACAGATACGCAGTATTTT. Full variable domain (rest looked up from reference TRBV5-1 and TRBJ2-3): KAGVTQTPRYLIKTRGQQVTLSCSPISGHRSVSWYQQTPGQGLQFLFEYFSETQRNKGNFPGRFSGRQFSNSRSEMNVSTLELGDSALYLCASSSTTAYAPPTDTQYFGPGTRLTVL.

The CDR3 loop reads CASTSDRTNEKLFF. The CDR3 DNA is TGTGCCAGTACCTCGGACAGAACTAATGAAAAACTGTTTTTT. The rearrangement joins TRBV19 to TRBJ1-4; a weak D match, TRBD1 (6 bases). V was trimmed by 7 bases and J by 1 base, leaving 10 bases between them. CDR3 length equals 14 residues. The germline gives CDR1 LNHDA, CDR2 SQIVND (reference sequence).

The gene calls are TRBV27 and TRBJ2-7; TRBD1 matches 10 bases. CDR3 length: 13 residues. Germline lookup yields CDR1 MNHEY and CDR2 SMNVEV (reference sequence). Trimming at V came to 8 bases and at J to 4 bases, leaving 5 bases not matched to a gene. CDR3 protein: CASSDRGTYEQYF. In nucleotides, the CDR3 is TGTGCCAGCTCGGACAGGGGGACTTACGAGCAGTACTTC.

As for this clone: This could be a read error, since a much larger clone is one nucleotide away. CDR3 coding DNA: TGTGCCAGCAGGAGGGACAGCTCCTACGAGCAGTACTTC. It yields the protein CASRRDSSYEQYF. This rearrangement joins TRBV2 to TRBJ2-7, with 7 bases fitting TRBD1. Germline V gene lookup returns CDR1 SNHLY and CDR2 FYNNEI. This CDR3 has 13 amino acids. V was pared by 6 bases and J by 0 bases, with 2 bases of the junction left unmatched.

The chain couples TRBV4-3 to TRBJ2-3, with 11 bases identical to TRBD2. The junction had 10 bases not matched to a gene; V was cut back by 8 bases and J by 6 bases. Germline V CDR1 and CDR2: LGHNA, YSLEER. This CDR3 region has 15 residues. DNA of the CDR3: TGCGCCAGCTCTCCTAGCGGGAGGTTGGAGGATACGCAGTATTTT. Residues: CASSPSGRLEDTQYF.

This clone was counted a single time. J is TRBJ2-7 and V is TRBV4-1; 7 positions match TRBD2. CDR1 is MGHRA, CDR2 YSYEKL, per germline. The CDR3 sequence is 12 residues long. The V gene end was trimmed by 8 bases and the J gene end by 6 bases; junction bases not matched to a gene: 7. The CDR3 here is CASLGGRGEQYF. The CDR3 DNA follows: TGCGCCAGCCTCGGGGGGAGGGGCGAGCAGTACTTC.

A word on this clone: A junction boundary mismatches the germline segment, possibly from a read error. V usage is TRBV5-1 and J usage is TRBJ2-6, with 9 bases matching TRBD1. Germline loops: CDR1 SGHRS, CDR2 YFSETQ. This CDR3 contains 18 residues. The CDR3 reads CASSSQTGGGSEANVLTF. In DNA form, the CDR3 reads TGCGCCAGCAGCTCCCAGACAGGGGGGGGCTCTGAGGCCAACGTCCTGACTTTC. The full variable domain, rest sourced from reference TRBV5-1 and TRBJ2-6, is KAGVTQTPRYLIKTRGQQVTLSCSPISGHRSVSWYQQTPGQGLQFLFEYFSETQRNKGNFPGRFSGRQFSNSRSEMNVSTLELGDSALYLCASSSQTGGGSEANVLTFGAGSRLTVL.

This clone was recorded once. This sequence joins TRBV6-6 and TRBJ1-5; a possible D gene is TRBD1 (6 bases). V was pared by 6 bases and J by 0 bases, with 9 bases between. The CDR3 runs to 14 residues. Germline V gene lookup returns CDR1 MNHNY and CDR2 SVGAGI (reference sequence). CDR3 amino acids: CASSRTDSNQPQHF. DNA for the CDR3: TGTGCCAGCAGCCGGACAGATAGCAATCAGCCCCAGCATTTT.

The chain carries TRBV5-4 and TRBJ1-1; possible D gene TRBD1, 6 bases. The V end was cut by 1 base, the J end by 4 bases, with 8 bases between. This CDR3 has 13 residues. From germline, CDR1 is SGHNT and CDR2 YYREEE (reference sequence). This CDR3 reads CASSLQGSTEAFF. Here the CDR3 DNA reads TGTGCCAGCAGCTTGCAGGGGAGCACTGAAGCTTTCTTT.

The chain is built from TRBV10-1 and TRBJ1-1, with 7 positions matching TRBD1. The CDR3 is made up of 15 amino acids. Germline lookup yields CDR1 WNHNN and CDR2 SYGVQD (reference sequence). Unmatched junction bases numbered 6, after V lost 5 bases and J lost 0 bases. The CDR3 region is CASSPRTGVNTEAFF. The CDR3 DNA sequence: TGCGCCAGCAGTCCACGGACAGGAGTGAACACTGAAGCTTTCTTT.

This chain links TRBV15 with TRBJ1-1; the match to TRBD1 covers 7 bases. Looked up from germline, CDR1 is LNHNV and CDR2 is YYDKDF (reference sequence). J was trimmed by 6 bases and V by 2 bases; bases with no gene match: 6. The CDR3 totals 14 residues. In DNA, the CDR3 is TGTGCCACCAGCAGACCGACAGGGTTTGCTGAAGCTTTCTTT. Translating it yields CATSRPTGFAEAFF.

The chain is built from TRBV9 and TRBJ2-7; unclear D gene. Trimming shortened V by 0 bases and J by 6 bases, and 10 bases separated the two germline ends. Looked up from germline, CDR1 is SGDLS and CDR2 is YYNGEE. The CDR3 contains 13 residues. CDR3 in DNA: TGTGCCAGCAGCGTAGGCTCGGTCACCGAGCAGTACTTC. Translating it yields CASSVGSVTEQYF.

The chain has TRBV30 and TRBJ2-7, with D perhaps TRBD2 (5 bases). The germline gives CDR1 GTSNPN, CDR2 SVGIG (reference sequence). V lost 0 bases and J 2 bases, leaving 17 bases between the germline ends. CDR3 length equals 16 residues. As DNA, the CDR3 is TGTGCCTGGAGTGTACCAAGAGGGTCGGGGACCTACGAGCAGTACTTC. This codes for CAWSVPRGSGTYEQYF.